The 20 T cell receptor beta chains listed next were all sequenced from one sample in a study of graft-versus-host responses after intestinal transplantation. The repertoire was sequenced with immunoSEQ multiplex PCR; TCRdb's copy has only in-frame clones and lacks some. The sample has 85,000 to 110,000 clones, approximately 93% seen once; the top ten hold more than 0.9%. No cognate antigen is known for these TCRs. The sample was unstimulated CD8+ T cells sorted from spleen or lymph node cells, taken before intestinal transplant. The receptors here all came from a human donor who received an intestinal transplant.

The chain is built from TRBV15 and TRBJ2-2, with a tentative D call TRBD1 (6 bases). Germline CDR1 reads LNHNV; CDR2 reads YYDKDF (reference sequence). V shed 6 bases and J shed 3 bases, with 17 bases lying between them. The CDR3 has 16 amino acids. The CDR3 DNA reads as TGTGCCACCAGGAATACCCAGGCAGGGGACACCGGGGAGCTGTTTTTT. Translation gives CATRNTQAGDTGELFF. The full variable domain, completed using reference TRBV15 and TRBJ2-2, is DAMVIQNPRYQVTQFGKPVTLSCSQTLNHNVMYWYQQKSSQAPKLLFHYYDKDFNNEADTPDNFQSRRPNTSFCFLDIRSPGLGDTAMYLCATRNTQAGDTGELFFGEGSRLTVL.

This rearrangement joins TRBV25-1 to TRBJ2-7; D is unresolved. Trimming shortened V by 4 bases and J by 1 base, and 2 bases separated the two germline ends. Per the germline V gene, CDR1 is MGHDK and CDR2 is SYGVNS. This CDR3 contains 11 residues. The CDR3 region is CASSASYEQYF. The CDR3 DNA is TGTGCCAGCAGTGCTTCCTACGAGCAGTACTTC.

The V and J genes are TRBV2 and TRBJ1-1; tentative D call: TRBD1 (6 bases). The V and J ends lost 5 bases and 0 bases respectively, with 19 bases between them. CDR1 is SNHLY, CDR2 FYNNEI, per germline. The CDR3 totals 17 residues. CDR3 sequence: CASSSTRDKAMNTEAFF. DNA of the CDR3: TGTGCCAGCAGTTCTACCCGGGACAAAGCTATGAACACTGAAGCTTTCTTT.

The V gene is TRBV9, the J gene TRBJ1-1; D unresolved. The germline gives CDR1 SGDLS, CDR2 YYNGEE. Trimming removed 3 bases at V and 7 bases at J, with 16 bases between. This CDR3 is built from 14 residues. CDR3 protein: CASSAEGGLGEAFF. CDR3 bases: TGTGCCAGCAGCGCGGAGGGAGGGCTTGGTGAAGCTTTCTTT.

This rearrangement joins TRBV9 to TRBJ1-2, with 7 nucleotides matching TRBD1. Germline values: CDR1 SGDLS, CDR2 YYNGEE. The CDR3 has 18 amino acids. Unmatched junction bases numbered 13, after V lost 2 bases and J lost 0 bases. Written as DNA, the CDR3 is TGTGCCAGCAGCGTGGGGAAAGACAGGGCGGGGGCTAACTATGGCTACACCTTC. This encodes CASSVGKDRAGANYGYTF.

This clone came up once. The rearrangement uses TRBV4-1 and TRBJ2-7; TRBD2 matches 9 bases. The V segment lost 2 bases and the J segment 6 bases; nucleotides outside the gene matches: 14. Germline V lookup: CDR1 MGHRA, CDR2 YSYEKL. The CDR3 consists of 17 residues. In DNA form, the CDR3 reads TGCGCCAGCAGCCAAAGTGGAAGCGGGGGGCCGAACTCCGAGCAGTACTTC. Amino acid sequence: CASSQSGSGGPNSEQYF.

The V and J genes are TRBV7-2 and TRBJ2-5, with 10 bases lining up with TRBD2. This CDR3 is built from 16 residues. The V gene end was trimmed by 3 bases and the J gene end by 4 bases; junction bases not matched to a gene: 8. Germline V lookup: CDR1 SGHTA, CDR2 FQGNSA. The DNA of the CDR3 is TGTGCCAGCAGCTTTCGTACTAGCGGGGCCCCAGAGACCCAGTACTTC. As protein: CASSFRTSGAPETQYF.

The chain uses TRBV4-1 and TRBJ2-7; 8 bases agree with TRBD1. V gave up 0 bases and J gave up 4 bases; unmatched junction bases: 5. CDR3 size: 15 residues. Germline V gives CDR1 MGHRA, CDR2 YSYEKL. For the CDR3, the DNA is TGCGCCAGCAGCCAAGAGGCCGGACAGGGTTACGAGCAGTACTTC. This codes for CASSQEAGQGYEQYF.

The chain recombines TRBV10-2 with TRBJ2-4; the D gene is possibly TRBD2 (6 bases). The CDR3 sequence is 16 residues long. V was shortened by 4 bases and J by 7 bases, with 20 bases between the two germline ends. Germline CDR1 WSHSY, CDR2 SAAADI. CDR3 nucleotide sequence: TGCGCCAGCAGTGCGCGATTAGGGGAGGTGGTGAACATTCAGTACTTC. Translated: CASSARLGEVVNIQYF.

The chain is built from TRBV5-1 and TRBJ1-1; no reliable D call. Germline CDR1 reads SGHRS; CDR2 reads YFSETQ. The CDR3 is 13 amino acids. Trimming took 1 base from V and 0 from J, leaving 4 bases between them. CDR3 bases: TGCGCCAGCAGCTTGCTTATGAACACTGAAGCTTTCTTT. Protein product: CASSLLMNTEAFF. Full variable domain (outside the CDR3, taken from reference TRBV5-1 and TRBJ1-1): KAGVTQTPRYLIKTRGQQVTLSCSPISGHRSVSWYQQTPGQGLQFLFEYFSETQRNKGNFPGRFSGRQFSNSRSEMNVSTLELGDSALYLCASSLLMNTEAFFGQGTRLTVV.

The chain carries TRBV7-9 and TRBJ2-7; TRBD1 aligns across 11 bases. With 1 base clipped from V and 3 bases from J, the junction kept 14 bases outside the gene matches. Germline assignment: CDR1 SEHNR and CDR2 FQNEAQ (reference sequence). The CDR3 is 19 residues long. The CDR3 sequence is CASSLDFFGVGQGDYEQYF. The CDR3 DNA reads as TGTGCCAGCAGCTTAGATTTCTTTGGAGTGGGACAGGGGGACTACGAGCAGTACTTC. Full variable domain (missing parts from reference TRBV7-9 and TRBJ2-7): DTGVSQNPRHKITKRGQNVTFRCDPISEHNRLYWYRQTLGQGPEFLTYFQNEAQLEKSRLLSDRFSAERPKGSFSTLEIQRTEQGDSAMYLCASSLDFFGVGQGDYEQYFGPGTRLTVT.

The chain links TRBV10-3 to TRBJ2-5; tentatively, D is TRBD1 (6 bases). The J call may not be correct, given that the DNA end is closer to TRBJ2-7. The CDR3 has 15 residues. Germline lookup yields CDR1 ENHRY and CDR2 SYGVKD. The DNA for the CDR3 is TGTGCCATCAGTGAGACAGGGCCCGGGCTATACGAGCAGTACTTC. It is translated as CAISETGPGLYEQYF.

J is TRBJ1-4 and V is TRBV15, with a weak D call TRBD1 (5 bases). CDR3 size: 12 residues. Per the germline V gene, CDR1 is LNHNV and CDR2 is YYDKDF (reference sequence). Deletions cut 8 bases from V and 6 bases from J, with 10 bases between. The CDR3 here is CATGEGDEKLFF. The DNA for the CDR3 is TGTGCCACCGGGGAAGGGGATGAAAAACTGTTTTTT. Combining the CDR3 with reference TRBV15 and TRBJ1-4 gives the whole variable domain DAMVIQNPRYQVTQFGKPVTLSCSQTLNHNVMYWYQQKSSQAPKLLFHYYDKDFNNEADTPDNFQSRRPNTSFCFLDIRSPGLGDTAMYLCATGEGDEKLFFGSGTQLSVL.

The chain uses TRBV13 and TRBJ2-3, with 14 bases aligning to TRBD2. CDR1 is PRHDT, CDR2 FYEKMQ, per germline (reference sequence). V shed 4 bases, J shed 3 bases, and the junction held 3 bases outside the gene matches. The CDR3 is 16 amino acids. CDR3 region: CASSSRLAGGTDTQYF. The CDR3, as DNA: TGTGCCAGCAGCTCTCGACTAGCGGGGGGGACAGATACGCAGTATTTT. The variable domain in full, with the rest retrieved from reference TRBV13 and TRBJ2-3, is AAGVIQSPRHLIKEKRETATLKCYPIPRHDTVYWYQQGPGQDPQFLISFYEKMQSDKGSIPDRFSAQQFSDYHSELNMSSLELGDSALYFCASSSRLAGGTDTQYFGPGTRLTVL.

This clone was detected once. The V and J genes are TRBV4-1 and TRBJ1-4; unclear D gene. The germline V gene has CDR1 MGHRA and CDR2 YSYEKL. Trimming took 5 bases from V and 8 from J, leaving 15 bases between them. The CDR3 is made up of 14 amino acids. This CDR3 is CASSVVGVREKLFF. The CDR3 DNA is TGCGCCAGCAGCGTAGTCGGGGTTCGAGAAAAACTGTTTTTT.

The rearrangement joins TRBV12-5 to TRBJ2-5; TRBD1 is a possible D gene (6 bases). The ends were cut back, 6 bases at V and 10 bases at J, with 12 bases in the middle. From germline, CDR1 is LGHNT and CDR2 FRNRAP. The CDR3 runs 11 residues. In DNA form, the CDR3 reads TGTGCTAGTGGCTTAGGCAGGGGCCAGTACTTC. Translating it yields CASGLGRGQYF.

This clone was recorded once. The genes are TRBV6-5 and TRBJ1-5; a weak D match, TRBD1 (6 bases). The CDR3 contains 15 residues. Per the germline V gene, CDR1 is MNHEY and CDR2 is SVGAGI. Trimming stripped 0 bases from V and 3 bases from J, with 9 bases between. The CDR3: CASSYSSGDNQPQHF. Written as DNA, the CDR3 is TGTGCCAGCAGTTACTCGTCAGGGGACAATCAGCCCCAGCATTTT.

This chain links TRBV2 with TRBJ1-1; TRBD1 matches at 10 bases. The germline gives CDR1 SNHLY, CDR2 FYNNEI. The CDR3 sequence is 16 residues long. V was clipped by 9 bases and J by 5 bases; unmatched bases: 15. The CDR3 protein is CARQTGTGEGRTEAFF. CDR3 DNA sequence: TGTGCCAGACAGACCGGGACAGGGGAAGGGAGGACTGAAGCTTTCTTT. The complete variable domain, with remaining parts taken from reference TRBV2 and TRBJ1-1, reads EPEVTQTPSHQVTQMGQEVILRCVPISNHLYFYWYRQILGQKVEFLVSFYNNEISEKSEIFDDQFSVERPDGSNFTLKIRSTKLEDSAMYFCARQTGTGEGRTEAFFGQGTRLTVV.

This chain uses TRBV2 with TRBJ2-2, with TRBD1 matching 7 bases. The germline V gene has CDR1 SNHLY and CDR2 FYNNEI. The trim removed 3 bases at V and 5 bases at J, leaving 15 bases unmatched. This CDR3 contains 18 residues. The CDR3 sequence is CASSDLNQGVGFTGELFF. DNA for the CDR3: TGTGCCAGCAGTGACCTTAACCAGGGGGTCGGATTTACCGGGGAGCTGTTTTTT.

This chain joins TRBV4-1 and TRBJ2-1; weak D call: TRBD1 (6 bases). The CDR3 spans 14 residues. With 0 bases removed from V and 8 bases from J, the gap between germline ends came to 11 bases. Germline V gene sequence: CDR1 MGHRA, CDR2 YSYEKL. The CDR3 DNA reads TGCGCCAGCAGCCAAGATGGGGGCCCCGATGAGCAGTTCTTC. This translates into CASSQDGGPDEQFF.